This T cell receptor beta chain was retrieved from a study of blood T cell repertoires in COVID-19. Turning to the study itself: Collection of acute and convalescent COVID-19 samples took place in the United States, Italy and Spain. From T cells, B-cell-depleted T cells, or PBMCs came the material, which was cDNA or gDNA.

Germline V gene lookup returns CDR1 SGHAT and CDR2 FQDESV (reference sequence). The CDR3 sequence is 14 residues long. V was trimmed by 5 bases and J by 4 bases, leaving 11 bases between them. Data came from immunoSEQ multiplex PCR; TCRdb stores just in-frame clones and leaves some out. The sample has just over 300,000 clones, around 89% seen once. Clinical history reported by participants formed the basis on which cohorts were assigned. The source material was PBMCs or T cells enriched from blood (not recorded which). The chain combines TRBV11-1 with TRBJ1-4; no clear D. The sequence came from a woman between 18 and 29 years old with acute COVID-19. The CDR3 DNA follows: TGTGCCAGCAGCCTCGGACTCCATAATGAAAAACTGTTTTTT. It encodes CASSLGLHNEKLFF. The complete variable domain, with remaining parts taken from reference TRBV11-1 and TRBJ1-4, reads EAEVAQSPRYKITEKSQAVAFWCDPISGHATLYWYRQILGQGPELLVQFQDESVVDDSQLPKDRFSAERLKGVDSTLKIQPAELGDSAMYLCASSLGLHNEKLFFGSGTQLSVL.